The sequence of this T cell receptor beta chain was determined in a study of Graves' ophthalmopathy and Graves' hyperthyroidism. This clonotype showed up just once. Moderately to severely active ophthalmopathy under 3 months, CAS at least 3, NOSPECS at least 4. The PBMCs originated from around 11 ml of fresh peripheral blood. J gave up 1 base and V 5 bases, and 6 bases lay outside the gene matches. The CDR3 length is 15 residues. Per germline, CDR1 KGHDR and CDR2 SFDVKD. RNA transcripts were the source from which TCR beta CDR3 regions were amplified. The first-round RT-PCR employed HTBI primers together with the Qiagen OneStep RT-PCR kit. A multiplex PCR was then performed as the second round. TCRdb processed the multiplex PCR reads anew with MiXCR; each CDR3 protein has one entry. The sample includes about 160,000 distinct CDR3 sequences, 30% to 45% of them seen just once.

V gene TRBV24-1 combines with J gene TRBJ2-5, with TRBD2 matching 7 bases. The material sequenced was peripheral blood. The clonotype was recovered from a middle-aged woman with Graves' ophthalmopathy. Here the CDR3 DNA reads TGTGCCACCAGTGGCGGGAGTGCCTCCCAAGAGACCCAGTACTTC. Amino acids: CATSGGSASQETQYF.